What follows is one T cell receptor (beta chain) and its context. Antigen specificity is unknown. This sample was included in a study of OX40 agonist ivuxolimab in advanced cancers. Study conclusions and caveats: By week 6 at 0.1 to 3.0 mg/kg, blood CD4+ and CD8+ T cells had expanded clonally.

The V gene's germline CDR1 is SGHVS and CDR2 FNYEAQ. Trimming cost V 5 bases and J 3 bases; bases outside gene matches: 3. The CDR3 spans 13 residues. TCRdb's table, derived via immunoSEQ multiplex PCR, lists solely in-frame clones and lacks some. The sample holds fewer than 25,000 clones; about two thirds are singletons and the top ten take roughly 13%. The input for sequencing was CD4+ or CD8+ T cells sorted from blood, taken in a trial of the OX40 agonist ivuxolimab. The rearrangement joins TRBV7-6 to TRBJ2-7, with 8 positions matching TRBD1. This receptor was taken from an adult with an advanced solid tumor such as melanoma, head and neck, liver or kidney cancer. The CDR3 DNA reads TGTGCCAGCAGCCAGGGGACAGGCTACGAGCAGTACTTC. This gives the protein CASSQGTGYEQYF.